This paragraph reports one T cell receptor (beta chain). The record originates from a study of blood T cell repertoires in COVID-19. Study-wide context: The samples span acute and convalescent COVID-19 from the United States, Italy and Spain. Nucleic acid was either cDNA or gDNA, and it came from T cells, B-cell-depleted T cells, or PBMCs.

Source study methods: Reference gene primer amplification yielded estimated nucleated cell counts. The data were produced by immunoSEQ multiplex PCR, yet TCRdb's version contains in-frame clones alone and is incomplete. Clone size and the V and J calls come from that table; the DNA yielded D and trimming. Of fewer than 400,000 clones listed, approximately 81% are singletons. The CDR3 loop spans 11 amino acids. With 4 bases removed from V and 3 bases from J, the gap between germline ends came to 4 bases. The sequencing sample was made of peripheral blood. This clonotype was obtained from a woman aged 18-35 years with acute or convalescent COVID-19. The gene calls are TRBV12-3 or TRBV12-4 and TRBJ2-7; D is ambiguous. CDR3 in DNA: TGTGCCAGCAGTTCGGGCTACGAGCAGTACTTC. This sequence encodes CASSSGYEQYF.